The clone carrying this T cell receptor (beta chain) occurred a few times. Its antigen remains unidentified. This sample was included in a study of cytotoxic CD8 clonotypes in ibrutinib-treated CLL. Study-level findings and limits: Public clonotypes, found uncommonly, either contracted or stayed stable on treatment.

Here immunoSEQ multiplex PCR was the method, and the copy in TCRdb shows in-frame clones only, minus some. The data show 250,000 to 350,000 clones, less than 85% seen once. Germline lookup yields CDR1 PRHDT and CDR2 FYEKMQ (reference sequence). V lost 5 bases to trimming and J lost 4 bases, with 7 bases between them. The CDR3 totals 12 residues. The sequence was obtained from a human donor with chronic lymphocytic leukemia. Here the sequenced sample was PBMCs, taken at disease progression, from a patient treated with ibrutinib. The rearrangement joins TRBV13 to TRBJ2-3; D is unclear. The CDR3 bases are TGTGCCAGCAGCCGCTATTCAGATACGCAGTATTTT. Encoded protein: CASSRYSDTQYF.